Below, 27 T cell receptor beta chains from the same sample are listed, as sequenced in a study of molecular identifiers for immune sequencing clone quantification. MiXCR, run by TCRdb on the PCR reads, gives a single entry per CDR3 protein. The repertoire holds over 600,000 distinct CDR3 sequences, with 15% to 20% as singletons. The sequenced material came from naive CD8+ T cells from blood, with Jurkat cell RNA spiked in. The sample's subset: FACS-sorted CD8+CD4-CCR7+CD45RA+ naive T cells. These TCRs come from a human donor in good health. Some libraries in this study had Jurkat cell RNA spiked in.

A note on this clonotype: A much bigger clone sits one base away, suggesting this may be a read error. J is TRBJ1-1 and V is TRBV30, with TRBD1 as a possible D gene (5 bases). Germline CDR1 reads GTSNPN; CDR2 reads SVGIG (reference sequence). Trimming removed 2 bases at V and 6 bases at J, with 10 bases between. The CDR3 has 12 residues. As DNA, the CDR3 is TGTGCCTGGAGTTCGGGGCTTGCTGAAGCTTTCTTT. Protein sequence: CAWSSGLAEAFF.

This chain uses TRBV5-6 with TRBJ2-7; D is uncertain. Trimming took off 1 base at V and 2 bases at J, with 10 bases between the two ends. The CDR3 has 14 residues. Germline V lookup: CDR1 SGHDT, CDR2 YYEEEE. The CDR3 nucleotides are TGTGCCAGCAGCTTGTTCGGTGAGGCCTACGAGCAGTACTTC. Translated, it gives CASSLFGEAYEQYF.

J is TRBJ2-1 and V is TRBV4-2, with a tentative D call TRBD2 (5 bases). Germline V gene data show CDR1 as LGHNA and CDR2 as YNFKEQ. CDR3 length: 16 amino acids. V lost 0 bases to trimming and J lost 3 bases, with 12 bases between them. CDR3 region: CASSQEEDRFYNEQFF. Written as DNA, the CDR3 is TGTGCCAGCAGCCAAGAGGAGGATAGATTCTACAATGAGCAGTTCTTC.

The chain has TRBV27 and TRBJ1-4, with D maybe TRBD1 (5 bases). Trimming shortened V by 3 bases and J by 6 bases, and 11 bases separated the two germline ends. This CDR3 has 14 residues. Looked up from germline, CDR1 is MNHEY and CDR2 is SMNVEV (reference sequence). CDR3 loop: CASSLGREDEKLFF. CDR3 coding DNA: TGTGCCAGCAGTTTGGGCAGGGAGGATGAAAAACTGTTTTTT.

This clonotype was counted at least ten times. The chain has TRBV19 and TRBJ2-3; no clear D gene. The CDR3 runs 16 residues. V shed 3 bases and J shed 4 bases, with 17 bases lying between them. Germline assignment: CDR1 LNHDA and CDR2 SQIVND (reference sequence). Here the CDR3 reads CASSIDSDPKPDTQYF. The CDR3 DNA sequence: TGTGCCAGTAGTATCGACTCCGATCCTAAGCCAGATACGCAGTATTTT.

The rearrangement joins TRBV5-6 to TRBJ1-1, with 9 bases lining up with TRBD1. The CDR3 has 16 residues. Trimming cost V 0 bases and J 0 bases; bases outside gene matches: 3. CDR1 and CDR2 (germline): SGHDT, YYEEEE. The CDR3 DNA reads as TGTGCCAGCAGCTTGGAGGACAGGGGAATGAACACTGAAGCTTTCTTT. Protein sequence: CASSLEDRGMNTEAFF.

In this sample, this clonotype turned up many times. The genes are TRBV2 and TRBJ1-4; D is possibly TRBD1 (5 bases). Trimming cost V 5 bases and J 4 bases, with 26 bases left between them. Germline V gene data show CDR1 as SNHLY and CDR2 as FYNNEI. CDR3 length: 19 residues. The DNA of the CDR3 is TGTGCCAGCAGTTGGACCGGGACCCCGGATGGTCGTGGTAATGAAAAACTGTTTTTT. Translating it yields CASSWTGTPDGRGNEKLFF. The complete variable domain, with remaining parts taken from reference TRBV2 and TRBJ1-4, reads EPEVTQTPSHQVTQMGQEVILRCVPISNHLYFYWYRQILGQKVEFLVSFYNNEISEKSEIFDDQFSVERPDGSNFTLKIRSTKLEDSAMYFCASSWTGTPDGRGNEKLFFGSGTQLSVL.

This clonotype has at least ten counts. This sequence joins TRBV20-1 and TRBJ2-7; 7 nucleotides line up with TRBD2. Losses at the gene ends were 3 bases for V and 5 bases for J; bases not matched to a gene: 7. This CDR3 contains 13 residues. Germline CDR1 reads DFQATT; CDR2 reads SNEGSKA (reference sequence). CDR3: CSARGLAENEQYF. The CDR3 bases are TGCAGTGCTAGGGGCCTAGCGGAGAACGAGCAGTACTTC.

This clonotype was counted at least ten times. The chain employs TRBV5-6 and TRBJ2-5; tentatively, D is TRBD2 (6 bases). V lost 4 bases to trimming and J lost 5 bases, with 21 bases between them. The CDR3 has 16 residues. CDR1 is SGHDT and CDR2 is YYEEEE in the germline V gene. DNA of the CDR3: TGTGCCAGCAGCGACGGAAATACTAGCCCCCAGGAGACCCAGTACTTC. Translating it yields CASSDGNTSPQETQYF.

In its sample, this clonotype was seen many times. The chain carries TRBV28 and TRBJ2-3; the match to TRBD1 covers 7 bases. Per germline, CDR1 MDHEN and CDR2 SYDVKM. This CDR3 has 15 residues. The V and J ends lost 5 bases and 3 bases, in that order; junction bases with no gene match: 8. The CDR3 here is CASSLGQATTDTQYF. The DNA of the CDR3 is TGTGCCAGCAGTCTCGGACAGGCGACTACAGATACGCAGTATTTT.

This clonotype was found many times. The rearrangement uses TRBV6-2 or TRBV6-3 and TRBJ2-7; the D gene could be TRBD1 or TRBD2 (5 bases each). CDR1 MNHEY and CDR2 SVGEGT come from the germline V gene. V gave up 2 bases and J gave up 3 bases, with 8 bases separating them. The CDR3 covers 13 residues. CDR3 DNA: TGTGCCAGCAGTTACGGGACGGTCTACGAGCAGTACTTC. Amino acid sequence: CASSYGTVYEQYF.

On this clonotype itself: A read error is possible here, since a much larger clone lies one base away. CDR3: CASSRGLAGVTGGLFF. The CDR3 nucleotides are TGTGCCAGCAGCCGAGGACTAGCGGGAGTGACCGGGGGGCTGTTTTTT. The rearrangement joins TRBV6-2 or TRBV6-3 to TRBJ2-2, with 13 nucleotides matching TRBD2. Per germline, CDR1 MNHEY and CDR2 SVGEGT. This CDR3 comprises 16 residues.

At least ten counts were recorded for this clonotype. The CDR3: CSVEDWDSFVYGYTF. Written as DNA, the CDR3 is TGCAGCGTTGAAGATTGGGACAGTTTCGTCTATGGCTACACCTTC. The chain is built from TRBV29-1 and TRBJ1-2, with 7 bases fitting TRBD1. J gave up 4 bases and V 0 bases, and 8 bases lay outside the gene matches. The V gene's germline CDR1 is SQVTM and CDR2 ANQGSEA. The CDR3 runs to 15 residues.

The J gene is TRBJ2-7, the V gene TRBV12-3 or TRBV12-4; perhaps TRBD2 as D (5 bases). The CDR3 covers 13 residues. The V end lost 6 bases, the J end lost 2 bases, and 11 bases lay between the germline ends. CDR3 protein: CASSPDYPYEQYF. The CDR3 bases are TGTGCCAGCAGCCCCGACTACCCCTACGAGCAGTACTTC.

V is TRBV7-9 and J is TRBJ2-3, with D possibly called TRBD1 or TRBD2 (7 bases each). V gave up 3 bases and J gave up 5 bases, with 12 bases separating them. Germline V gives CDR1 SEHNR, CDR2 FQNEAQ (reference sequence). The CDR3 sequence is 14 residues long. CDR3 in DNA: TGTGCCAGCAGCTTTCAGGGGGAGGGAGATACGCAGTATTTT. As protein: CASSFQGEGDTQYF.

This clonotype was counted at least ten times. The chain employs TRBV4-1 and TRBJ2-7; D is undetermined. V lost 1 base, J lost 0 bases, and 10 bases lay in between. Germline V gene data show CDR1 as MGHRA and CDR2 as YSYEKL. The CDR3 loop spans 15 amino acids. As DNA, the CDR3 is TGCGCCAGCAGCCAAGGTGCAGGAAACTCCTACGAGCAGTACTTC. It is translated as CASSQGAGNSYEQYF.

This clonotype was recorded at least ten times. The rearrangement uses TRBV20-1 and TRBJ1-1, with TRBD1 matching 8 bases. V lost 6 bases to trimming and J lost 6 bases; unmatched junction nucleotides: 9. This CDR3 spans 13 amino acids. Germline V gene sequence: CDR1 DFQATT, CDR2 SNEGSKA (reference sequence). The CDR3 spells CSARKTGVPEAFF. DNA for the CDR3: TGCAGTGCGAGAAAGACAGGGGTACCTGAAGCTTTCTTT.

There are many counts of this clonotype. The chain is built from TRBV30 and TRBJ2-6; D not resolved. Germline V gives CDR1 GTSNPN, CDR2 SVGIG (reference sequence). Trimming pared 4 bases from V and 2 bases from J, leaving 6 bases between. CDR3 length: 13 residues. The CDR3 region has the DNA TGTGCCTGGACTTTGGCTGGGGCCAACGTCCTGACTTTC. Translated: CAWTLAGANVLTF.

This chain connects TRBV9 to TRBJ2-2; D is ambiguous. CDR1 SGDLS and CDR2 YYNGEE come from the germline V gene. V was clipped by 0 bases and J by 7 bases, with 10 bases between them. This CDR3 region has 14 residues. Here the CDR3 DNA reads TGTGCCAGCAGCGTAGTAGGGTCCGGCGGGGAGCTGTTTTTT. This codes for CASSVVGSGGELFF.

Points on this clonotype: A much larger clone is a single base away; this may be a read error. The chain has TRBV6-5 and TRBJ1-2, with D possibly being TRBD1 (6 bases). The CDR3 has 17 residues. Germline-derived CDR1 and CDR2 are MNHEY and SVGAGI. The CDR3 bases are TGTGCCAGCAGTTACTATCCCGGGACACCTGCAAACTATGGCAACACCTTC. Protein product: CASSYYPGTPANYGNTF.

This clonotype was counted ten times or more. The CDR3 coding sequence is TGTGCCAGCAGCGCAGACAGGGCGTATGAGACCCAGTACTTC. Its translation: CASSADRAYETQYF. V is TRBV7-2 and J is TRBJ2-5; TRBD1 aligns across 7 bases. V lost 5 bases, J lost 5 bases, and 8 bases stayed unmatched. This CDR3 has 14 amino acids. Germline values: CDR1 SGHTA, CDR2 FQGNSA.

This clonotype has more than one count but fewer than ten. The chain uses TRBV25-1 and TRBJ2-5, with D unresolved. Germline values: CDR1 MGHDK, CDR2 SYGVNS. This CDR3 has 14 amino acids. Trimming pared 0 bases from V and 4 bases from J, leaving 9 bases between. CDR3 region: CASSEYMGRETQYF. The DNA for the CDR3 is TGTGCCAGCAGTGAATATATGGGTAGAGAGACCCAGTACTTC.

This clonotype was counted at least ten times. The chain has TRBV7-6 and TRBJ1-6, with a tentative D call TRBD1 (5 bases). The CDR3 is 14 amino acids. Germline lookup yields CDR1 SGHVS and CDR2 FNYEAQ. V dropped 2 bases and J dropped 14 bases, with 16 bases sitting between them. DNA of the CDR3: TGTGCCAGCAGCTTAAATCCCCAGGACATCGCCCTCCACTTT. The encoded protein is CASSLNPQDIALHF.

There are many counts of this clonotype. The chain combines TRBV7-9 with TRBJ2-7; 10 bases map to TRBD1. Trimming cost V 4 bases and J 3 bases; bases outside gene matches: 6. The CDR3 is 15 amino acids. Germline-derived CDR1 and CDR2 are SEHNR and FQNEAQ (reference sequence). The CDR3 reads CASSSTGGTLYEQYF. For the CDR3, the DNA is TGTGCCAGCAGCTCGACAGGGGGCACCCTCTACGAGCAGTACTTC.

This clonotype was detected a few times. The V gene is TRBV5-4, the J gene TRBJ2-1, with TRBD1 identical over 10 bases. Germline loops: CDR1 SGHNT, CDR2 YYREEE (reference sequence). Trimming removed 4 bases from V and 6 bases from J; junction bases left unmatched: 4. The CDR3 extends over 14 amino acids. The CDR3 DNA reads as TGTGCCAGCAGCGATGGGACAGGGGTCAATGAGCAGTTCTTC. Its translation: CASSDGTGVNEQFF. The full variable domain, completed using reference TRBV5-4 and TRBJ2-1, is ETGVTQSPTHLIKTRGQQVTLRCSSQSGHNTVSWYQQALGQGPQFIFQYYREEENGRGNFPPRFSGLQFPNYSSELNVNALELDDSALYLCASSDGTGVNEQFFGPGTRLTVL.

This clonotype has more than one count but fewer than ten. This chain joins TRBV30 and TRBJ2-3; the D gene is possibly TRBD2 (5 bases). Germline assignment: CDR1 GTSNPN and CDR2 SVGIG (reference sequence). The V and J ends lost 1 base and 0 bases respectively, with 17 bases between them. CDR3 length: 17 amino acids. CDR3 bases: TGTGCCTGGAGTGACGCGGGTGGCCCCTGGAGCACAGATACGCAGTATTTT. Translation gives CAWSDAGGPWSTDTQYF.

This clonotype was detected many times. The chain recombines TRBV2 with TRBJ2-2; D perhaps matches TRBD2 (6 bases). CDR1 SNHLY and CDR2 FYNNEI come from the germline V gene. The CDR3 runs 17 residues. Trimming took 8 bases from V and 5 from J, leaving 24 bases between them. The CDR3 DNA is TGTGCCAGCTCCGAGGGGAGGCTAACAACTAGAACCGGGGAGCTGTTTTTT. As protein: CASSEGRLTTRTGELFF.